Listed here are 3 T cell receptor beta chains from one sample, sequenced in a study of shared clonotypes between healthy human individuals. Produced via immunoSEQ multiplex PCR; TCRdb's table is partial and in-frame only. In the table there are roughly 1.4 million clones, just under 99% of which are singletons. Specimen: naive CD4+ T cells sorted from blood. The subset is: CD45RA+ positively selected. The receptors originated from a man aged 25 to 45 in good health.

The chain combines TRBV6-5 with TRBJ2-7; 10 positions match TRBD1. V gave up 0 bases and J gave up 6 bases; unmatched junction bases: 8. This CDR3 is built from 16 residues. Germline V CDR1 and CDR2: MNHEY, SVGAGI. DNA of the CDR3: TGTGCCAGCAGTTACTCGGCGGGGGACAGGGGTGTCGAGCAGTACTTC. Translated, it gives CASSYSAGDRGVEQYF.

This clone occurred once. V usage is TRBV12-2 and J usage is TRBJ2-7; no DNA check was done on the table's D call, TRBD1. TRBV12-2 is termed a pseudogene. CDR3 size: 17 residues. CDR3 nucleotide sequence: TGTGCAAGTCGCTTAGGACAGGGGATCCCCCTCTACTACGAGCAGTACTTC. It encodes CASRLGQGIPLYYEQYF.

The chain links TRBV18 to TRBJ2-7, with 9 bases fitting TRBD1. The CDR3 runs 15 residues. Germline CDR1 KGHSH, CDR2 LQKENI. J was trimmed by 0 bases and V by 4 bases; bases with no gene match: 4. CDR3 in DNA: TGTGCCAGCTCACTTGGGACAGGGAACTCCTACGAGCAGTACTTC. It yields the protein CASSLGTGNSYEQYF.